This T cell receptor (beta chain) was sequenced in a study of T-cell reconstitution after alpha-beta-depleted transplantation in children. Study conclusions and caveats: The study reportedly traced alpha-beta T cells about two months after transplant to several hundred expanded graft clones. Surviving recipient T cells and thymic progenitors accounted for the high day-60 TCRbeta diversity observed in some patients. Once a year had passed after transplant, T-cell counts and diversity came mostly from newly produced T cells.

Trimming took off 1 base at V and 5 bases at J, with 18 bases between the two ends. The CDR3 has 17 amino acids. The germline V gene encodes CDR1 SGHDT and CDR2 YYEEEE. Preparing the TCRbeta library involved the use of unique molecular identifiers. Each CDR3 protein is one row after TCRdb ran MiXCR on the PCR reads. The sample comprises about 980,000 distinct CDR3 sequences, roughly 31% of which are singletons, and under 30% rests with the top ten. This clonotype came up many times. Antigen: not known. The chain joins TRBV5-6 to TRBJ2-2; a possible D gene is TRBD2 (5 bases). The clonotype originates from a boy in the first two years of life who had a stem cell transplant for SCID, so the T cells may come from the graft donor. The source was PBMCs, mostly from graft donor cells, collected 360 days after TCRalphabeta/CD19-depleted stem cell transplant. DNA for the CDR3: TGTGCCAGCAGCTTGATCGGGGAAGTTCGATCGACCGGGGAGCTGTTTTTT. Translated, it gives CASSLIGEVRSTGELFF.